Sequencing of this TCR beta chain was carried out in a study of cytomegalovirus exposure and HLA in healthy donors. Notes on the study in general: According to an earlier analysis, most TCR beta V segments yielded productive rearrangements about 87% or about 30% of the time. The study carried out a later analysis of TCR beta sequences. It associated 15,000 to 20,000 of them with specific HLA alleles at a false discovery rate of 0.05.

PCR amplification relied on 60 Vbeta primers (plus 13 Jbeta primers). Profiling relied on immunoSEQ multiplex PCR, and the TCRdb table lists in-frame clones only, not all of them. The table shows about 130,000 clones, with around 71% occurring only once. Healthy people donating bone marrow made up the donors. Remarks on this clone: What it binds is not known.

The CDR3 covers 15 residues. CDR1 and CDR2 (germline): SGDLS, YYNGEE. Trimming removed 0 bases from V and 4 bases from J, with 14 bases in between. The sequencing sample was made of PBMCs. The sequence was collected from a woman between 55 and 75 years old in good health and CMV-seropositive. The genes are TRBV9 and TRBJ2-7; possible D gene TRBD1, 6 bases. CDR3 sequence: CASSVASGEFYEQYF. The CDR3, as DNA: TGTGCCAGCAGCGTAGCTTCAGGGGAATTTTACGAGCAGTACTTC.